This TCR beta chain was recorded in a study of beta chain features in type 1 diabetes (dated by TCRdb to the late 2010s). Study-wide context: Mean age, gender distribution, total cell number and subset yield were not different between patients and healthy donors. In the study, TCRB repertoires of sorted circulating CD4+ T cell subsets from recently diagnosed type 1 diabetes patients were compared with those of matched healthy donors. Whereas all 28 donors provided naive and central memory subsets, regulatory and stem cell-like memory subsets were isolated from just 8 patients and about eight healthy donors. Across all samples, almost 110 million sorted cells were examined, and cell number per subset correlated strongly with RNA yield. The investigation overall reported the following: Only small numbers of individuals were included in the HLA sub-analyses, which left unresolved whether HLA type had any influence on TCRB rearrangement. Type 1 diabetes patients showed a moderate but significant shortening of TCRB CDR3 length in all four CD4+ subsets. Naive, central memory and regulatory TCRB repertoires appeared more similar among patients than among healthy donors. At VDJ recombination sites, type 1 diabetes patients had fewer insertions and more deleted nucleotides, which implies abnormalities in thymic rearrangement. Because cDNA was sequenced instead of genomic DNA, highly expressing activated cells could be over-represented, though the groups showed no difference in activation or CD3 levels. Shorter templates might be favored by PCR, yet because patient and control samples were amplified and corrected together, any such skew would affect both groups equally.

A single peripheral blood draw of around 120 mL on average was collected from each donor into heparinised tubes. A BD FACSAria II and a panel including CD45RO, CCR7, CD25, CD127, CD95 and CD27 were used to sort naive, central memory, regulatory and stem cell-like memory CD4+ T cells. All sorted populations exceeded 95% purity. PBMCs were isolated right away by Lymphoprep density gradient centrifugation and were stained directly, without culture. Samples were stained and sorted in pairs, with one healthy donor and one patient per experiment, so that batch effects were minimized. This clone was counted a few times. The target of this receptor is not known. No quality values exist for individual bases; no much larger clone is one base distant. V loses 1 base, J loses 3 bases, and the germline ends lie 7 bases apart. As encoded in the germline V gene, CDR1 is SGHTA while CDR2 is FQGNSA. The CDR3 numbers 13 residues from cysteine through phenylalanine. Left in the record is the CDR3 DNA by itself, 39 bases read in frame from the first base.

The High Capacity cDNA Reverse Transcription Kit was used to reverse transcribe all of the isolated RNA, meaning that expressed TCRB transcripts were what got sequenced. Deep immunoSEQ sequencing was applied to naive, central memory and regulatory T cell samples, giving an average of around 3.8 million total reads per sample. Sorted cells were lysed in RLT buffer, and RNA was extracted using DNase-treated RNeasy Micro or Mini kits according to cell number. Each cell subset was processed separately to prevent cross-contamination, with patient and healthy donor samples processed together. TCRB sequences were amplified from cDNA with the immunoSEQ multiplex PCR, producing 87-bp fragments spanning the CDR3 region. The amplicons were sequenced using the Illumina HiSeq platform. On the study's bioinformatics: Synthetic template baselines were used to correct PCR bias computationally, reads within Hamming distance 2 were collapsed, and singletons that could not be merged were discarded. Reads were aligned to IMGT to assign V, D and J genes, CDR3 length, and insertions or deletions at six rearrangement sites. Clonotype counts were normalized to sorted cell number within each subset before computing true diversity and Gini coefficients with the tcR R package. The overlap coefficient, calculated on TCRB nucleotide sequences, was used to measure repertoire sharing. TCRdb obtained this table from immuneACCESS and retained in-frame rearrangements with V and J assigned. These tables miss some clones; where compared with another copy, unresolved V genes account for less than half of the shortfall, and the remainder is unexplained. V, J and clone size derive from that table, while D and trimming were established from the DNA sequence. The sample data list around 120,000 clones, and roughly 17% of these were observed just once. The ten largest clones capture around 2.6% of the sample.

The V gene is TRBV7-2 and the J gene is TRBJ2-7; TRBD1 might be the D gene, on 5 matching bases. This TCR was recovered from a man aged 18 to 35 with type 1 diabetes. Sequencing input: central memory CD4+ T cells from blood. The CDR3 sequence is CASSLETGYEQYF. The nucleotide sequence reads TGTGCCAGCAGCTTAGAAACAGGCTACGAGCAGTACTTC.